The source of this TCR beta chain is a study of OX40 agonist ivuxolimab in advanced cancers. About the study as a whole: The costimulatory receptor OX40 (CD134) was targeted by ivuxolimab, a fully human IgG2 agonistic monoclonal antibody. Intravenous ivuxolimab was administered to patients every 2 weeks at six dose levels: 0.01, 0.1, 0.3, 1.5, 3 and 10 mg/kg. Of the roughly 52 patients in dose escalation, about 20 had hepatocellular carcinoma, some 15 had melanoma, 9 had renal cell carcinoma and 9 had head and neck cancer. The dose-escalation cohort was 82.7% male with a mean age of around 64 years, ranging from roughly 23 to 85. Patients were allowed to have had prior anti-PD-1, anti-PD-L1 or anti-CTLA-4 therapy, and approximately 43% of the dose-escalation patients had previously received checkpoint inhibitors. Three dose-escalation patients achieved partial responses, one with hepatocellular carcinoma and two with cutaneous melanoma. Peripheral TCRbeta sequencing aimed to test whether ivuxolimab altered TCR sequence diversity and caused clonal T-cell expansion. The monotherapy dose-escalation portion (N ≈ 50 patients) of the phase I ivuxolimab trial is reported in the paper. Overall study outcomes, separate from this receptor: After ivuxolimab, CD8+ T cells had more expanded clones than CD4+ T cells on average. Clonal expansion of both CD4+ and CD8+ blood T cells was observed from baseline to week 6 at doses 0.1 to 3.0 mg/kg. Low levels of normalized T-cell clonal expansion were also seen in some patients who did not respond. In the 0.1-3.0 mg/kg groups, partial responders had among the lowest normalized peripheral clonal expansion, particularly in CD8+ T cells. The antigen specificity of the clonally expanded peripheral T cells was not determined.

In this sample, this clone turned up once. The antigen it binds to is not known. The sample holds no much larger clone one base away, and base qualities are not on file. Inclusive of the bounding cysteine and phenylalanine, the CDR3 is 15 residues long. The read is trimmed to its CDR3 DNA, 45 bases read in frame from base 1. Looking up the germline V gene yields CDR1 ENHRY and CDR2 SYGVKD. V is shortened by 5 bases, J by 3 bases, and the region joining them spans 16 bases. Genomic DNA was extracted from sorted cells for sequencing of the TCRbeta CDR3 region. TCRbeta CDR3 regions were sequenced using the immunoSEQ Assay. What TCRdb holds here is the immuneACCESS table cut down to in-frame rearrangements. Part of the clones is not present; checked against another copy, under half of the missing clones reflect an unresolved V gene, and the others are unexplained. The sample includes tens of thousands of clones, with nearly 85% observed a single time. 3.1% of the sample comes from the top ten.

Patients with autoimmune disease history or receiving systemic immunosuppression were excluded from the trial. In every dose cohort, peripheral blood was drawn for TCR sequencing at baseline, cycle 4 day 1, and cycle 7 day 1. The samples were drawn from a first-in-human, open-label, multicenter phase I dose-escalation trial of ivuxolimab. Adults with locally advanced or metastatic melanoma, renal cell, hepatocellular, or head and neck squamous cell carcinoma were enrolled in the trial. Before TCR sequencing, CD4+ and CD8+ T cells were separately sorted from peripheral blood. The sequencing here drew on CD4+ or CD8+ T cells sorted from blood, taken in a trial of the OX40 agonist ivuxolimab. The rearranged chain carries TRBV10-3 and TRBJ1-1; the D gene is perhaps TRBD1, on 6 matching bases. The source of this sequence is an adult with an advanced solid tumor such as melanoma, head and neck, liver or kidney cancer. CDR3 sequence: CAISSAQGRDTEAFF. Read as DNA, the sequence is TGTGCCATCAGTTCAGCACAGGGTCGGGACACTGAAGCTTTCTTT.